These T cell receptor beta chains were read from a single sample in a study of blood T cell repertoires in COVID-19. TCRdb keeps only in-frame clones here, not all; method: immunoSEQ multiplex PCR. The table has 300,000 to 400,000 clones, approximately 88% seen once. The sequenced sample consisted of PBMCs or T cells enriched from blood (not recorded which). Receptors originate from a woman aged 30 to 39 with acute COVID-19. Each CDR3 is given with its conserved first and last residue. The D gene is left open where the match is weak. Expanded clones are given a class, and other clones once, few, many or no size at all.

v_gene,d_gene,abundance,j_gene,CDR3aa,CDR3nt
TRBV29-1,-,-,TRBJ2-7,CSVGPGPYEQYF,TGCAGCGTTGGTCCGGGTCCCTACGAGCAGTACTTC
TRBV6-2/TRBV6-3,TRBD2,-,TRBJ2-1,CASSTRTSGDIYNEQFF,TGTGCCAGCAGCACCCGGACTAGCGGGGACATCTACAATGAGCAGTTCTTC
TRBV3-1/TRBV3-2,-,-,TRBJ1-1,CASSQLSQEEAFF,TGTGCCAGCAGCCAGTTATCACAGGAGGAAGCTTTCTTT
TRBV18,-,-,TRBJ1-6,CASSEGVLNSPLHF,TGTGCCAGCTCGGAAGGGGTCCTTAATTCACCCCTCCACTTT
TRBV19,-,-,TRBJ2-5,CASSIGAGGQETQYF,TGTGCCAGTAGTATAGGTGCCGGGGGCCAAGAGACCCAGTACTTC
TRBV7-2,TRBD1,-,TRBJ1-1,CASSSGNRGNAFF,TGTGCCAGCAGCTCAGGGAACAGGGGAAATGCTTTCTTT
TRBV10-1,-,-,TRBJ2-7,CASSENRHYEQYF,TGCGCCAGCAGTGAGAACAGACACTACGAGCAGTACTTC
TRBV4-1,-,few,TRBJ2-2,CASSQDRIRGARELFF,TGCGCCAGCAGCCAAGATAGGATTCGGGGGGCCCGGGAGCTGTTTTTT
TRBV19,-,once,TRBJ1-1,CASRRQDANTEAFF,TGTGCCAGTAGAAGACAGGATGCGAACACTGAAGCTTTCTTT
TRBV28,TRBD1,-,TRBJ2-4,CASSRDRVNIQYF,TGTGCCAGCAGTAGGGACAGGGTAAACATTCAGTACTTC
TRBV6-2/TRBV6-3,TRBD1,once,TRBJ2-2,CASSPQRTGGTGELFF,TGTGCCAGCAGTCCCCAACGGACAGGGGGCACCGGGGAGCTGTTTTTT
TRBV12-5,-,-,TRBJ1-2,CASGLVRGNYGYTF,TGTGCTAGTGGTTTGGTAAGGGGAAACTATGGCTACACCTTC
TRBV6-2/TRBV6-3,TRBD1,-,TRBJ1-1,CASSSTGTGVNTEAFF,TGTGCCAGCAGTTCAACCGGGACAGGGGTGAACACTGAAGCTTTCTTT
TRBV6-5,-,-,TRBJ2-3,CASSYRVRGDTQYF,TGTGCCAGCAGTTACCGTGTTCGGGGGGATACGCAGTATTTT
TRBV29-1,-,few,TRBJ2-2,CSAKRENTGELFF,TGCAGCGCCAAACGGGAGAACACCGGGGAGCTGTTTTTT
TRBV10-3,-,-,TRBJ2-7,CAISESEGRDLCF,TGTGCCATCAGTGAGTCGGAAGGGCGGGACCTCTGCTTC
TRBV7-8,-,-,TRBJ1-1,CASSLGPGMGPTEAFF,TGTGCCAGCAGCTTAGGGCCAGGGATGGGTCCCACTGAAGCTTTCTTT
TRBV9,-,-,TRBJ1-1,CASTPRSPMNTEAFF,TGTGCCAGCACGCCCCGGTCACCCATGAACACTGAAGCTTTCTTT
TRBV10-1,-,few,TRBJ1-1,CASSFQGGAEAFF,TGCGCCAGCAGCTTCCAGGGTGGCGCTGAAGCTTTCTTT
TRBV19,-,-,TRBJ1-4,CASSIEGRGFGKLFF,TGTGCCAGTAGTATTGAGGGCAGGGGTTTTGGAAAACTGTTTTTT
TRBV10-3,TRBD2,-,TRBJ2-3,CAIGRLAGPTDTQYF,TGTGCCATCGGGAGACTAGCGGGACCGACAGATACGCAGTATTTT
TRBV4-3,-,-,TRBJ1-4,CASSQDQGGEEKLFF,TGCGCCAGCAGCCAAGACCAGGGAGGAGAGGAAAAACTGTTTTTT
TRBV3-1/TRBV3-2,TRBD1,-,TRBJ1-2,CASSPGQGTYGYTF,TGTGCCAGCAGCCCGGGACAGGGGACCTATGGCTACACCTTC
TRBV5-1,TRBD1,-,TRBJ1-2,CASSSPDRASGGYTF,TGCGCCAGCAGCTCCCCGGACAGGGCCTCGGGTGGCTACACCTTC
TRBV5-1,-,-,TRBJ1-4,CASTETGQGGEKLFF,TGCGCCAGCACTGAGACTGGACAAGGGGGAGAAAAACTGTTTTTT
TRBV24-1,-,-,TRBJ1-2,CATSLRGNYGYTF,TGTGCCACCAGCCTCCGAGGAAACTATGGCTACACCTTC